This T cell receptor beta chain was retrieved from a study of T cell repertoires in cytomegalovirus infection (dated by TCRdb to between 2018 and 2020). In the study overall: Recently identified HLA-C-restricted CMV epitopes, whose presentation resists viral immunomodulation, were targeted by peptide stimulations together with well-studied HLA-B-restricted epitopes. Because public TCR beta signatures pointed to carriage of CMV infection together with the matching HLA type, the HLA type of each donor mattered for the analysis.

The CDR3 runs 14 amino acids, cysteine and phenylalanine included. The retained sequence is limited to the CDR3, 42 bases, with the frame set at the first base. Relative to germline, V is 0 bases shorter and J is 4 bases shorter, with 9 bases between their ends. CDR1 and CDR2 were assigned from the germline V gene as MGHRA and YSYEKL. What the treatment or condition label conveys for this sample: in vitro stimulation with specific CMV peptide epitopes to enrich CMV-specific T cells. Sequencing instrument: Illumina HiSeq 1500. The public reads were reanalyzed by TCRdb: fastp trimming at Q25, MiXCR alignment, in-frame beta chains only. Rows with a matching CDR3 protein are joined into one entry that keeps the most common DNA and genes. In this sample the table shows 75,000 to 100,000 distinct CDR3 sequences, 25% to 35% of which occur a single time. More than 70% of the sample is in the top ten clones.

Remarks on this clonotype: Its antigen is not yet known. One base away there is no much larger clone; base qualities are not given.

Study-wide conclusions, independent of this receptor: In both this cohort and an independent cohort of more than 350 donors, the cumulative frequency of public TCR beta family members distinguished carriers of CMV infection plus the relevant HLA type. In the ex vivo response, HLA-C-restricted CMV-specific TCR beta clonotypes were dominant, and in two of eight donors the single most frequent clonotype came from this HLA-C-restricted group.

The chain was built from TRBV4-1 and TRBJ1-2, with the D gene not clear enough to name. The sequence was obtained from a human donor in good health (CMV status not recorded). Some clones in this sample may be carry-over from other donors' samples. The specimen was CD8+ T cells from cultured PBMCs, collected from culture after CMV antigen stimulation. The nucleotides read TGCGCCAGCAGCCAAGACTCGCCGGTCTATGGCTACACCTTC. Its translation reads: CASSQDSPVYGYTF.